These T cell receptor beta chains were read from a single sample in a study of blood T cell repertoires in COVID-19. Clones were sequenced by immunoSEQ multiplex PCR, and TCRdb holds only the in-frame ones, with some missing. Of approximately 330,000 clones in the sample, around 89% were seen once. What was sequenced was peripheral blood. These receptors were taken from a woman in her thirties or forties with COVID-19, enrolled during active disease. Both conserved end residues are part of each CDR3. D genes are given only for firm matches. Clone size appears in some rows only: once, few, many, or a class for an expanded clone.

v_gene	j_gene	d_gene	len	abundance	CDR3aa	CDR3nt
TRBV28	TRBJ1-1	-	11	-	CASSLPAEAFF	TGTGCCAGCAGTTTACCAGCGGAAGCTTTCTTT
TRBV5-1	TRBJ1-6	TRBD1	17	-	CASSSLDRDREDSPLHF	TGCGCCAGCAGCTCCCTGGACCGGGACAGGGAAGATTCACCCCTCCACTTT
TRBV5-6	TRBJ1-1	-	12	once	CASSRNRAEAFF	TGTGCCAGCAGCAGAAACAGGGCTGAAGCTTTCTTT
TRBV5-1	TRBJ2-5	-	15	-	CASSPGAGGQETQYF	TGCGCCAGCTCCCCCGGGGCAGGGGGGCAGGAGACCCAGTACTTC
TRBV21-1	TRBJ2-4	-	17	-	CASSKKGQGSVKNIQYF	TGTGCCAGCAGCAAAAAAGGACAGGGGAGTGTCAAAAACATTCAGTACTTC
TRBV19	TRBJ1-1	TRBD1	17	-	CASSMGVDRGTNTEAFF	TGTGCCAGTAGTATGGGGGTCGACAGGGGAACGAACACTGAAGCTTTCTTT
TRBV15	TRBJ1-1	TRBD1	13	-	CATSREQGVGAFF	TGTGCCACCAGCAGAGAACAGGGGGTTGGAGCTTTCTTT
TRBV18	TRBJ1-5	-	14	-	CASSLEGGAQPQHF	TGTGCCAGCTCCCTCGAAGGGGGGGCTCAGCCCCAGCATTTT
TRBV7-9	TRBJ2-7	-	15	-	CASSSIGQFSYEQYF	TGTGCCAGCAGCTCAATCGGACAGTTCTCCTACGAGCAGTACTTC
TRBV13	TRBJ2-1	-	13	many	CASSWPEGNEQFF	TGTGCCAGCAGCTGGCCCGAGGGCAATGAGCAGTTCTTC
TRBV27	TRBJ1-5	TRBD1	16	-	CASSPQDREGDQPQHF	TGTGCCAGCAGTCCCCAGGACAGGGAGGGGGATCAGCCCCAGCATTTT
TRBV27	TRBJ2-7	-	11	-	CASSIGLLQYF	TGTGCCAGCAGTATAGGACTACTACAGTACTTC
TRBV28	TRBJ1-2	TRBD1	12	-	CASSFADRVATF	TGTGCCAGCAGCTTCGCTGACAGGGTAGCCACCTTC
TRBV6-1	TRBJ1-5	-	18	-	CASSEVAWRSSFNQPQHF	TGTGCCAGCAGTGAAGTCGCCTGGCGGAGCTCCTTCAATCAGCCCCAGCATTTT
TRBV5-4	TRBJ2-5	TRBD2	15	-	CASSWQGGREETQYF	TGTGCCAGCAGCTGGCAAGGCGGGAGGGAAGAGACCCAGTACTTC
TRBV9	TRBJ1-1	-	15	-	CASSVAVGQITEAFF	TGTGCCAGCAGCGTAGCGGTAGGACAGATCACTGAAGCTTTCTTT
TRBV7-8	TRBJ2-7	-	15	-	CASSLARTVYDEQYF	TGTGCCAGCAGCTTAGCGCGGACAGTCTACGACGAGCAGTACTTC
TRBV4-3	TRBJ1-5	-	13	-	CASSQDQGQPQHF	TGCGCCAGCAGCCAAGATCAGGGTCAGCCCCAGCATTTT
TRBV7-8	TRBJ1-6	-	17	-	CASSLVSGGVSNSPLHF	TGTGCCAGCAGCTTAGTCTCTGGGGGCGTATCTAATTCACCCCTCCACTTT
TRBV19	TRBJ2-7	-	14	-	CASSVGGWDYEQYF	TGTGCCAGTAGTGTCGGGGGTTGGGACTACGAGCAGTACTTC
TRBV7-9	TRBJ2-5	TRBD1	18	-	CASRFRDRAFAGEETQYF	TGTGCCAGCAGGTTCCGGGACAGGGCTTTTGCGGGAGAAGAGACCCAGTACTTC
TRBV11-2	TRBJ2-5	-	14	-	CASSPRRRQETQYF	TGTGCCAGCAGCCCGAGGCGGCGGCAAGAGACCCAGTACTTC
TRBV7-9	TRBJ1-5	-	14	-	CASSSTGSNQPQHF	TGTGCCAGCAGCTCGACAGGTAGCAATCAGCCCCAGCATTTT
TRBV10-3	TRBJ2-7	-	12	few	CAIGRGGYEQYF	TGTGCCATCGGGCGGGGAGGCTACGAGCAGTACTTC
TRBV9	TRBJ2-3	TRBD2	15	-	CASSVGRGGRDTQYF	TGTGCCAGCAGCGTAGGGCGGGGGGGTCGAGATACGCAGTATTTT
TRBV11-3	TRBJ1-5	-	15	once	CASSPTPTAWKPQHF	TGTGCCAGCAGCCCCACCCCGACAGCTTGGAAGCCCCAGCATTTT
TRBV2	TRBJ1-6	TRBD1	16	-	CASSDRGSAYNSPLHF	TGTGCCAGCAGTGACAGGGGGAGCGCCTATAATTCACCCCTCCACTTT
TRBV11-3	TRBJ2-1	TRBD2	16	few	CASSHLLAGRLDEQFF	TGTGCCAGCAGCCACCTACTAGCGGGTCGCCTCGATGAGCAGTTCTTC
TRBV12-3/TRBV12-4	TRBJ1-1	-	12	-	CASSRGTTEAFF	TGTGCCAGCAGCCGTGGGACAACTGAAGCTTTCTTT
TRBV24-1	TRBJ2-7	TRBD1	12	-	CATQGDSYEQYF	TGTGCCACCCAGGGGGATTCCTACGAGCAGTACTTC
TRBV7-2	TRBJ1-2	-	12	-	CAEQGFAYGYTF	TGTGCCGAGCAGGGATTTGCCTATGGCTACACCTTC
TRBV7-2	TRBJ2-3	TRBD2	17	once	CASSLDLAGALTDTQYF	TGTGCCAGCAGCTTAGACCTAGCGGGGGCTCTCACAGATACGCAGTATTTT
TRBV6-2/TRBV6-3	TRBJ1-2	-	14	-	CASSYDRISRGYTF	TGTGCCAGCAGTTACGACAGGATCTCTCGGGGCTACACCTTC
TRBV19	TRBJ1-2	TRBD1	14	-	CASSPGTGDYGYTF	TGTGCCAGTAGCCCCGGGACAGGGGACTATGGCTACACCTTC
TRBV6-5	TRBJ1-4	-	16	-	CASSYRDSATNEKLFF	TGTGCCAGCAGTTACCGGGACTCCGCAACTAATGAAAAACTGTTTTTT
TRBV30	TRBJ2-1	TRBD1	14	-	CACPQTTGGNEQFF	TGTGCCTGCCCACAGACGACAGGGGGGAATGAGCAGTTCTTC
TRBV28	TRBJ1-1	-	15	-	CASRSPGGVNTEAFF	TGTGCCAGCAGGTCCCCCGGAGGGGTGAACACTGAAGCTTTCTTT
TRBV5-6	TRBJ2-3	-	16	-	CASSLSRGLGTDTQYF	TGTGCCAGCAGCCTCTCTCGAGGTTTAGGCACAGATACGCAGTATTTT
TRBV14	TRBJ2-7	-	12	once	CASSQQVYEQYF	TGTGCCAGCAGCCAACAGGTGTACGAGCAGTACTTC
TRBV19	TRBJ2-3	-	18	-	CASSIGWATLTTTDTQYF	TGTGCCAGTAGTATAGGTTGGGCCACACTCACCACCACAGATACGCAGTATTTT
TRBV7-2	TRBJ1-5	-	13	-	CASSLQGGQPQHF	TGTGCCAGCAGCTTACAGGGAGGCCAGCCCCAGCATTTT
TRBV7-2	TRBJ2-7	-	15	-	CASSLRGTNGDEQYF	TGTGCCAGCAGCTTAAGGGGAACTAACGGAGACGAGCAGTACTTC
TRBV27	TRBJ1-4	-	12	-	CASSRGGEKLFF	TGTGCCAGCAGTCGGGGAGGTGAAAAACTGTTTTTT
TRBV4-3	TRBJ1-1	-	13	-	CASSQQGATEAFF	TGCGCCAGCAGCCAACAGGGTGCCACTGAAGCTTTCTTT
TRBV21-1	TRBJ1-2	-	16	-	CASSKYGTPREWGYTF	TGTGCCAGCAGCAAATACGGGACACCTCGTGAATGGGGCTACACCTTC
TRBV4-3	TRBJ2-5	TRBD2	17	-	CASSQDRPGGGMETQYF	TGCGCCAGCAGCCAAGATCGTCCGGGGGGGGGTATGGAGACCCAGTACTTC
TRBV30	TRBJ1-1	TRBD1	13	-	CAWSPTGRTEAFF	TGTGCCTGGAGCCCGACAGGGCGGACCGAAGCTTTCTTT